Listed below are T cell receptor beta chains from one sample, sequenced in a study of CD8 T cells in Susac syndrome. TCRdb reprocessed the immunoSEQ multiplex PCR reads with MiXCR, giving one entry per CDR3 protein. The sample records approximately 300,000 distinct CDR3 sequences, 85% being singletons. Sequenced: CD8+ T cells from PBMCs. The receptors were sampled from a human donor with multiple sclerosis. The CDR3 runs from the conserved cysteine through the conserved F or W. The D gene is left open where the match is weak. Size is omitted from some rows. Given values are once, few, many or a class for expanded clones.

CDR3,DNA,J,size,D,V,length
CASSLGDRGPREQYF,TGTGCCAGCAGCTTAGGGGACAGGGGGCCTCGCGAGCAGTACTTC,TRBJ2-7,few,TRBD1,TRBV5-4,15
CASTTWTEAFF,TGTGCCAGTACCACTTGGACTGAAGCTTTCTTT,TRBJ1-1,-,-,TRBV25-1,11
CASSVEGNTGELFF,TGTGCCAGCAGCGTAGAGGGGAACACCGGGGAGCTGTTTTTT,TRBJ2-2,few,-,TRBV9,14
CASRGVRQPGMGNTEAFF,TGCGCCAGCAGGGGGGTCAGGCAGCCAGGTATGGGGAACACTGAAGCTTTCTTT,TRBJ1-1,-,-,TRBV4-1,18
CASNRDRGPDTQYF,TGTGCCAGCAACCGGGACAGGGGCCCAGATACGCAGTATTTT,TRBJ2-3,-,TRBD1,TRBV11-2,14
CASSSPVNRHEQYF,TGTGCCAGCAGCTCCCCGGTTAATCGCCACGAGCAGTACTTC,TRBJ2-7,-,-,TRBV5-4,14
CASSLGASGRANEQFF,TGTGCCAGCAGTTTAGGGGCTAGCGGGAGGGCCAATGAGCAGTTCTTC,TRBJ2-1,-,TRBD2,TRBV27,16
CASSPGTVVFGYTF,TGTGCCAGCAGTCCCGGGACAGTTGTTTTCGGCTACACCTTC,TRBJ1-2,-,TRBD1,TRBV6-5,14
CASSQDWGRVSYEQYF,TGCGCCAGCAGCCAAGATTGGGGCCGCGTGTCCTACGAGCAGTACTTC,TRBJ2-7,-,-,TRBV4-3,16
CASSLGRYNSPLHF,TGTGCCAGCAGCCTGGGACGGTATAATTCACCCCTCCACTTT,TRBJ1-6,-,-,TRBV13,14
CASSISGAGPYNEQFF,TGTGCCAGCAGCATCTCCGGGGCGGGACCCTACAATGAGCAGTTCTTC,TRBJ2-1,-,-,TRBV5-4,16
CARGLAGGPSSDTQYF,TGTGCCAGAGGACTAGCGGGAGGGCCCTCGTCAGATACGCAGTATTTT,TRBJ2-3,-,TRBD2,TRBV6-4,16
CASSFGRPPSGELFF,TGTGCCAGCAGTTTCGGGCGGCCCCCAAGCGGGGAGCTGTTTTTT,TRBJ2-2,-,-,TRBV27,15
CAIWTGTVRDEQYF,TGTGCCATTTGGACCGGGACAGTAAGGGACGAGCAGTACTTC,TRBJ2-7,-,TRBD1,TRBV10-3,14
CSVDFGRGSSYEQYF,TGCAGCGTCGATTTCGGCAGGGGGTCTTCCTACGAGCAGTACTTC,TRBJ2-7,-,TRBD1,TRBV29-1,15
CASSQEGHGTDTQYF,TGCGCCAGCAGCCAAGAGGGCCACGGCACAGATACGCAGTATTTT,TRBJ2-3,few,-,TRBV4-1,15
CAISVSLEQGAYEQYF,TGTGCCATCAGTGTGTCTCTTGAACAGGGGGCTTACGAGCAGTACTTC,TRBJ2-7,once,TRBD1,TRBV10-3,16
CASSLTRNTGELFF,TGTGCCAGCAGCTTGACCCGGAACACCGGGGAGCTGTTTTTT,TRBJ2-2,-,-,TRBV5-6,14
CASSRYSPFSDTQYF,TGTGCCAGCTCACGCTATAGTCCCTTCTCGGATACGCAGTATTTT,TRBJ2-3,-,-,TRBV18,15
CASSFPGQNNEQFF,TGTGCCAGCAGTTTCCCAGGACAGAACAATGAGCAGTTCTTC,TRBJ2-1,once,-,TRBV28,14
CASSSPRRDRDWGYTF,TGTGCCAGCAGCTCACCTCGACGAGACAGGGACTGGGGCTACACCTTC,TRBJ1-2,-,TRBD1,TRBV28,16